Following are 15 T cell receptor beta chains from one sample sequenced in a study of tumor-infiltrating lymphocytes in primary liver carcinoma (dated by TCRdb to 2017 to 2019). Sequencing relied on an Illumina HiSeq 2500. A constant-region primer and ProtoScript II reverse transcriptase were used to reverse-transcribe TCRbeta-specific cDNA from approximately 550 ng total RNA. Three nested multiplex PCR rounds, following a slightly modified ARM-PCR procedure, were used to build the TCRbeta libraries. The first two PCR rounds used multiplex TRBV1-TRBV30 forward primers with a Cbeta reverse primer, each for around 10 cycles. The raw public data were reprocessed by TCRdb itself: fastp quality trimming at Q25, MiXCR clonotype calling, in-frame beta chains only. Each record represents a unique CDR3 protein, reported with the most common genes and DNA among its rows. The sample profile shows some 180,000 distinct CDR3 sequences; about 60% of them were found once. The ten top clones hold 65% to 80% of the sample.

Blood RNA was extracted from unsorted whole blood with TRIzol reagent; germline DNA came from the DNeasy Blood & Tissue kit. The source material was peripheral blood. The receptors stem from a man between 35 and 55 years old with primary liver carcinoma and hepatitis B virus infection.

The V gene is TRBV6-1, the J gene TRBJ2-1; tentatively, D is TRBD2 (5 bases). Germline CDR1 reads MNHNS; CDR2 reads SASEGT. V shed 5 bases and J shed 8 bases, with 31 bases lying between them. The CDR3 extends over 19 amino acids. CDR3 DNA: TGTGCCAGCAGTAATCCTACCGGGAAGGCCGCGGTTGGGAGCGATGAGCAGTTCTTC. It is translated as CASSNPTGKAAVGSDEQFF.

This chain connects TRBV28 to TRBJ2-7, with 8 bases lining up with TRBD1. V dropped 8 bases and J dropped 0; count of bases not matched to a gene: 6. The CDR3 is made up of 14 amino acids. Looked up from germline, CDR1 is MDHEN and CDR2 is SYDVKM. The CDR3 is CASQGAGSSYEQYF. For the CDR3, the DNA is TGTGCCAGCCAGGGGGCTGGGAGCTCCTACGAGCAGTACTTC.

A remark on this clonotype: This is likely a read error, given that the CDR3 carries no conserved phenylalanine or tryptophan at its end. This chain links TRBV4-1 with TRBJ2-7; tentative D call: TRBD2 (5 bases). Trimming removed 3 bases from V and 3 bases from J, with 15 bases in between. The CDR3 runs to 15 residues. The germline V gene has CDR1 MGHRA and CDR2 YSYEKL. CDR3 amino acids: CASSHTGERLYEQYL. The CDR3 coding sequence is TGCGCCAGCAGCCATACTGGCGAGCGGCTCTACGAGCAGTACTTA.

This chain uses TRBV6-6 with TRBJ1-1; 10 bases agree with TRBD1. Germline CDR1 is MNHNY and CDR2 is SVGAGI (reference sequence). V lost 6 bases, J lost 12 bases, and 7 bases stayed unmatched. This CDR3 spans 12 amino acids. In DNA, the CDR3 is TGTGCCAGCAGCCCTGACAGGGGGCGATCTTTCTTT. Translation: CASSPDRGRSFF.

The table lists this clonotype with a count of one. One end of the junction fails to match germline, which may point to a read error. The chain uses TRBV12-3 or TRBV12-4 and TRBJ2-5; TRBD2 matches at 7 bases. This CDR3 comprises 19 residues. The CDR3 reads CASSLQFVDWREMFETPYF. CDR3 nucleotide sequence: TGTGCCAGCAGTTTACAATTCGTGGACTGGCGGGAGATGTTCGAGACCCCGTACTTC.

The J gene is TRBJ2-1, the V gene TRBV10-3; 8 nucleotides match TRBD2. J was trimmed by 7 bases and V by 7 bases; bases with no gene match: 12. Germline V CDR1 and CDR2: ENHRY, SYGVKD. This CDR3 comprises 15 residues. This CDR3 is CAITPSGSGGNEQFF. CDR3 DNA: TGTGCCATCACTCCGAGCGGGAGTGGGGGGAATGAGCAGTTCTTC.

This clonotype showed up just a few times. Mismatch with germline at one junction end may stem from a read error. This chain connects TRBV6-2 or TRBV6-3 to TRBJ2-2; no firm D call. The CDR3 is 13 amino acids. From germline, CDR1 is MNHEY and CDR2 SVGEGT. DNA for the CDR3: TGTGCCATCAGTCAGTCCGGGACCGGGGAGCTGTTTTTT. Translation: CAISQSGTGELFF.

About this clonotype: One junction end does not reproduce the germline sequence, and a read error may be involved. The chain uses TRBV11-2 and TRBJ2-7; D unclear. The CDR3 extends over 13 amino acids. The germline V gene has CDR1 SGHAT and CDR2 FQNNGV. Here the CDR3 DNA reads TGTGCCAGCTCCAAAGAGGCGCCCTACGGGCAGTACTTC. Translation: CASSKEAPYGQYF.

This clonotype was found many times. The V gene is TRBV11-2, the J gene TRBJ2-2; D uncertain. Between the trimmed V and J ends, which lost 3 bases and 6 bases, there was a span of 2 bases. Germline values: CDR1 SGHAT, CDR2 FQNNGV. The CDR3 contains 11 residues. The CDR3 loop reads CASSFAGELFF. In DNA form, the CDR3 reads TGTGCCAGCAGCTTCGCCGGGGAGCTGTTTTTT.

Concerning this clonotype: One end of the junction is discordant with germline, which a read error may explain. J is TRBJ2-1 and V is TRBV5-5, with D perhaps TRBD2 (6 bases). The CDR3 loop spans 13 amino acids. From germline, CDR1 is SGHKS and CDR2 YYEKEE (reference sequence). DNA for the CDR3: TGTGCCAGCAGCATACGACTAGACAATGAGCAGTTATTC. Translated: CASSIRLDNEQLF.

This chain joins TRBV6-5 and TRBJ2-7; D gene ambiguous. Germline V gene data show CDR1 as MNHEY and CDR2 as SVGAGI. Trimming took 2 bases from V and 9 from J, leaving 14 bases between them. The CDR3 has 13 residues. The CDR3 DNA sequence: TGTGCCAGCAGTTACCAAACCAAAGGTTGGCAGTACTTC. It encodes CASSYQTKGWQYF.

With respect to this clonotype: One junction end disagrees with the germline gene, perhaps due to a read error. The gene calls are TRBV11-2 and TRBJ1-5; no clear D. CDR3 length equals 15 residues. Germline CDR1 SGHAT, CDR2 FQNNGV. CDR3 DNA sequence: TGTGCCAGTAGCTTAGGGCGGGGAACCAATCAGTCCCAGCATTTT. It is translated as CASSLGRGTNQSQHF. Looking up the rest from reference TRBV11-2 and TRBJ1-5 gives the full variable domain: EAGVAQSPRYKIIEKRQSVAFWCNPISGHATLYWYQQILGQGPKLLIQFQNNGVVDDSQLPKDRFSAERLKGVDSTLKIQPAKLEDSAVYLCASSLGRGTNQSQHFGDGTRLSIL.

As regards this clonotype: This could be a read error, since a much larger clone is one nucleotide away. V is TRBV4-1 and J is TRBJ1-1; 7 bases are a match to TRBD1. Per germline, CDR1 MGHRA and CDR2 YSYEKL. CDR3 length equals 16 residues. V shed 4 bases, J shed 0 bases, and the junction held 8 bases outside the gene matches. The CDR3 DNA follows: TGCGCCAGCAGCCTCTCCGGGACAGCCATGAACACTGAAGCTTTCTTT. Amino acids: CASSLSGTAMNTEAFF.

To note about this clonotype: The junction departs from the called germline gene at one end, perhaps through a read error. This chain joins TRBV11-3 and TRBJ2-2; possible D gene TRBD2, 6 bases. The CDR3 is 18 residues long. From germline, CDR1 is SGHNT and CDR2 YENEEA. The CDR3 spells CASSQLTSWRGNTGELCF. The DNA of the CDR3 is TGTGCCAGCAGCCAGCTCACTAGCTGGAGAGGGAACACCGGGGAGCTGTGTTTT.

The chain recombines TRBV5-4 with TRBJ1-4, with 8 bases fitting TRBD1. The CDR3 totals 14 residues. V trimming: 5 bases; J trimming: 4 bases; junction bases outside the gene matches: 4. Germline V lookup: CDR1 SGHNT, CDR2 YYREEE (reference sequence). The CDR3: CASSSGQDNEKLFF. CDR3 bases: TGTGCCAGCAGTTCGGGACAGGATAATGAAAAACTGTTTTTT.